One sample yielded the 30 T cell receptor beta chains listed below, sequenced in a study of response to subunit inactivated influenza vaccine. From the RT-PCR reads, TCRdb called clonotypes with MiXCR, one entry per CDR3 protein. Among some 600,000 distinct CDR3 sequences listed, 14% were seen once. The input for sequencing was PBMCs from blood, taken 14 to 15 days before vaccination. The receptors stem from a man in his fifties or sixties who received an inactivated influenza vaccine.

This sequence joins TRBV18 and TRBJ2-1; 7 bases are a match to TRBD1. Germline values: CDR1 KGHSH, CDR2 LQKENI. The CDR3 runs to 16 residues. V lost 5 bases and J lost 3; bases outside the gene matches: 10. This CDR3 reads CASSSPEGAIYNEQFF. CDR3 sequence (DNA): TGTGCCAGCTCATCCCCCGAGGGGGCTATCTACAATGAGCAGTTCTTC.

V is TRBV7-9 and J is TRBJ2-1; 13 nucleotides align to TRBD2. V gave up 8 bases and J gave up 10 bases; unmatched junction bases: 2. In germline, CDR1 is SEHNR, CDR2 FQNEAQ (reference sequence). The CDR3 extends over 12 amino acids. This CDR3 reads CASELAGGEQFF. CDR3 coding DNA: TGTGCCAGCGAACTAGCGGGGGGGGAGCAGTTCTTC.

This clonotype was found many times. The rearrangement uses TRBV29-1 and TRBJ2-7; 7 nucleotides agree with TRBD1. Trimming removed 4 bases from V and 2 bases from J; junction bases left unmatched: 5. The CDR3 runs 13 residues. CDR1 is SQVTM and CDR2 is ANQGSEA in the germline V gene. CDR3 sequence (DNA): TGCAGCGTTGGACAGGGACCGACCTACGAGCAGTACTTC. Amino acids: CSVGQGPTYEQYF.

The sample holds many counts of this clonotype. This chain connects TRBV3-1 to TRBJ2-5, with D maybe TRBD2 (5 bases). V was shortened by 2 bases and J by 7 bases, with 14 bases between the two germline ends. Germline V lookup: CDR1 LGHDT, CDR2 YNNKEL (reference sequence). The CDR3 consists of 14 residues. The CDR3 sequence is CASSQWEWELTQYF. The CDR3 nucleotides are TGTGCCAGCAGCCAATGGGAGTGGGAGTTGACCCAGTACTTC.

This clonotype was counted between two and nine times. V gene TRBV6-1 combines with J gene TRBJ2-3, with 7 bases identical to TRBD2. This CDR3 spans 14 amino acids. CDR1 and CDR2 from the germline V gene are MNHNS and SASEGT. The V and J ends lost 8 bases and 5 bases, in that order; junction bases with no gene match: 10. The CDR3 loop reads CASGPGGGLDTQYF. The CDR3, as DNA: TGTGCCAGCGGACCGGGCGGGGGACTAGATACGCAGTATTTT.

At least ten counts were recorded for this clonotype. This rearrangement joins TRBV4-1 to TRBJ2-7, with 7 nucleotides matching TRBD1. V lost 2 bases and J lost 3; bases outside the gene matches: 7. The CDR3 length is 15 residues. CDR1 MGHRA and CDR2 YSYEKL come from the germline V gene. For the CDR3, the DNA is TGCGCCAGCAGCCAACACAGGCAGGGGGACTACGAGCAGTACTTC. Protein product: CASSQHRQGDYEQYF.

This clonotype was recorded a few times. The chain carries TRBV28 and TRBJ2-2, with D possibly TRBD2 on 5 matching bases. The germline V gene has CDR1 MDHEN and CDR2 SYDVKM. V gave up 6 bases and J gave up 5 bases, with 16 bases separating them. CDR3 size: 15 residues. The CDR3 here is CASSLGSLGTGELFF. The CDR3 nucleotides read TGTGCCAGCAGCTTAGGGAGTTTGGGAACCGGGGAGCTGTTTTTT. Full variable domain (missing parts from reference TRBV28 and TRBJ2-2): DVKVTQSSRYLVKRTGEKVFLECVQDMDHENMFWYRQDPGLGLRLIYFSYDVKMKEKGDIPEGYSVSREKKERFSLILESASTNQTSMYLCASSLGSLGTGELFFGEGSRLTVL.

The gene calls are TRBV5-1 and TRBJ2-2; D is unclear. Germline V gene sequence: CDR1 SGHRS, CDR2 YFSETQ. This CDR3 has 13 residues. V was pared by 2 bases and J by 7 bases, with 9 bases between. CDR3 residues: CASSLLIGGELFF. In DNA, the CDR3 is TGCGCCAGCAGCTTACTCATTGGCGGGGAGCTGTTTTTT.

V gene TRBV4-3 combines with J gene TRBJ2-2, with TRBD2 identical over 15 bases. Germline lookup yields CDR1 LGHNA and CDR2 YSLEER. The J segment lost 6 bases and the V segment lost 4 bases, leaving 6 bases of the junction unmatched. The CDR3 has 17 amino acids. The CDR3 nucleotides read TGCGCCAGCAGCCTTAGCGGACTAGCGGGAGGGTCCGGGGAGCTGTTTTTT. This codes for CASSLSGLAGGSGELFF.

This clonotype has just a few counts. The genes are TRBV28 and TRBJ2-1; no definite D call. Germline CDR1 is MDHEN and CDR2 is SYDVKM. Trimming shortened V by 8 bases and J by 0 bases, and 8 bases separated the two germline ends. The CDR3 totals 13 residues. DNA of the CDR3: TGTGCCAGCTTTGAGAGCTCCTACAATGAGCAGTTCTTC. This codes for CASFESSYNEQFF.

This clonotype occurred a few times. In this CDR3 the conserved last residue, phenylalanine or tryptophan, is missing, so a read error is likely. CDR3 protein: CASSLDRWDSHTSTDTQYI. DNA of the CDR3: TGTGCCAGCAGCTTAGATCGGTGGGACAGTCACACTAGCACAGATACGCAGTATATT. The chain recombines TRBV11-2 with TRBJ2-3; 7 bases match TRBD1. V was pared by 0 bases and J by 0 bases, with 12 bases of the junction left unmatched. From germline, CDR1 is SGHAT and CDR2 FQNNGV. The length of the CDR3 is 19 residues.

The chain is built from TRBV5-5 and TRBJ2-1, with 9 bases aligning to TRBD2. The CDR3 has 15 residues. Germline loops: CDR1 SGHKS, CDR2 YYEKEE (reference sequence). V lost 4 bases, J lost 6 bases, and 8 bases stayed unmatched. The CDR3 loop is CASSQEIAGANEQFF. In DNA form, the CDR3 reads TGTGCCAGCAGCCAGGAGATAGCGGGGGCCAATGAGCAGTTCTTC.

This clonotype turned up a few times. The chain combines TRBV5-1 with TRBJ2-7, with TRBD2 as a possible D gene (6 bases). The CDR3 spans 15 residues. Germline CDR1 is SGHRS and CDR2 is YFSETQ. Trimming took off 5 bases at V and 3 bases at J, with 18 bases between the two ends. This CDR3 is CASSLRDFLNYEQYF. In DNA form, the CDR3 reads TGCGCCAGCAGTCTCCGGGACTTCCTAAACTACGAGCAGTACTTC.

This chain uses TRBV3-1 with TRBJ2-2; D is unclear. Per germline, CDR1 LGHDT and CDR2 YNNKEL (reference sequence). V was trimmed by 0 bases and J by 7 bases, leaving 15 bases between them. CDR3 length: 16 amino acids. The CDR3 DNA follows: TGTGCCAGCAGCCAAGATCGCGTGTCTAGATACGGGGAGCTGTTTTTT. Residues: CASSQDRVSRYGELFF.

The table lists this clonotype with a few counts. V gene TRBV2 combines with J gene TRBJ2-5; 9 bases fit TRBD1. The CDR3 length is 15 residues. Losses at the gene ends were 2 bases for V and 5 bases for J; bases not matched to a gene: 6. Germline V gene lookup returns CDR1 SNHLY and CDR2 FYNNEI. The CDR3 region has the DNA TGTGCCAGCAGTGAACGGGGACAGGGTGCCGAGACCCAGTACTTC. Residues: CASSERGQGAETQYF.

At least ten counts were recorded for this clonotype. This chain connects TRBV28 to TRBJ2-6; no clear D gene. Trimming pared 5 bases from V and 2 bases from J, leaving 4 bases between. CDR3 length equals 13 residues. Germline assignment: CDR1 MDHEN and CDR2 SYDVKM. For the CDR3, the DNA is TGTGCCAGCAGTCGGGCTGGGGCCAACGTCCTGACTTTC. Translated: CASSRAGANVLTF.

This clonotype was seen at least ten times. CDR3 in amino acids: CASSQTGTTSTDTQYF. The DNA of the CDR3 is TGTGCCAGCAGCCAGACCGGGACTACAAGCACAGATACGCAGTATTTT. The chain joins TRBV7-2 to TRBJ2-3; 7 nucleotides align to TRBD2. V lost 5 bases to trimming and J lost 0 bases; unmatched junction nucleotides: 8. The CDR3 is 16 amino acids. Looked up from germline, CDR1 is SGHTA and CDR2 is FQGNSA.

The V call is TRBV20-1, the J call TRBJ2-3; D possibly corresponds to TRBD1 (5 bases). The CDR3 is made up of 13 amino acids. The ends were cut back, 7 bases at V and 0 bases at J, with 11 bases in the middle. CDR1 is DFQATT, CDR2 SNEGSKA, per germline (reference sequence). The CDR3 nucleotides are TGCAGTGGTACAGGAACTAGCACAGATACGCAGTATTTT. Translating gives CSGTGTSTDTQYF.

This clonotype was observed a handful of times. This chain uses TRBV7-9 with TRBJ2-3; TRBD2 aligns across 8 bases. The V gene's germline CDR1 is SEHNR and CDR2 FQNEAQ (reference sequence). Trimming removed 4 bases from V and 0 bases from J; junction bases left unmatched: 6. The CDR3 totals 16 residues. As DNA, the CDR3 is TGTGCCAGCAGCTCGACTAGCGCCCCTAGCACAGATACGCAGTATTTT. It is translated as CASSSTSAPSTDTQYF.

This clonotype showed up just a few times. The chain recombines TRBV12-3 or TRBV12-4 with TRBJ2-1; 10 bases match TRBD2. This CDR3 spans 15 amino acids. V shed 3 bases and J 6 bases; nucleotides not matched to a gene: 5. The CDR3 sequence is CASSFTSGASNEQFF. DNA of the CDR3: TGTGCCAGCAGTTTCACTAGCGGGGCAAGCAATGAGCAGTTCTTC.

This clonotype turned up a few times. The J gene is TRBJ2-2, the V gene TRBV5-1, with 9 bases fitting TRBD1. The CDR3 runs to 15 residues. The trim removed 3 bases at V and 4 bases at J, leaving 4 bases unmatched. CDR1 is SGHRS, CDR2 YFSETQ, per germline. The CDR3 protein is CASSWGTGSTGELFF. The CDR3 region has the DNA TGCGCCAGCAGCTGGGGGACAGGGAGCACCGGGGAGCTGTTTTTT.

V gene TRBV12-3 or TRBV12-4 combines with J gene TRBJ2-1; no reliable D call. V lost 5 bases, J lost 0 bases, and 11 bases lay in between. The CDR3 contains 15 residues. The CDR3 protein is CASSPTYDSYNEQFF. As DNA, the CDR3 is TGTGCCAGCAGTCCAACCTACGACTCCTACAATGAGCAGTTCTTC.

This clonotype occurred a few times. The genes are TRBV7-2 and TRBJ2-5; D perhaps matches TRBD2 (5 bases). This CDR3 has 16 amino acids. In germline, CDR1 is SGHTA, CDR2 FQGNSA. V was cut by 4 bases and J by 5 bases, with 20 bases left in between. The CDR3 is CASSSQVSQTGETQYF. In DNA form, the CDR3 reads TGTGCCAGCAGCTCCCAGGTTTCGCAGACGGGGGAGACCCAGTACTTC.

The CDR3 protein is CASSQGRFEQFF. In DNA form, the CDR3 reads TGTGCCAGCAGCCAAGGGAGGTTTGAGCAGTTCTTC. The chain carries TRBV3-1 and TRBJ2-1; TRBD2 is a possible D gene (5 bases). The V gene's germline CDR1 is LGHDT and CDR2 YNNKEL (reference sequence). The CDR3 is 12 amino acids. Trimming removed 1 base at V and 9 bases at J, with 7 bases between.

This clonotype was detected only once. The chain has TRBV27 and TRBJ2-5; D might be TRBD2 (6 bases). The germline V gene has CDR1 MNHEY and CDR2 SMNVEV (reference sequence). This CDR3 region has 13 residues. V was pared by 6 bases and J by 7 bases, with 15 bases between. The CDR3 spells CASSAGQFGTQYF. The CDR3 DNA reads TGTGCCAGCAGCGCGGGGCAGTTTGGGACCCAGTACTTC.

Only a few counts were recorded for this clonotype. The gene calls are TRBV29-1 and TRBJ1-1; TRBD1 agrees at 7 bases. The CDR3 is 13 residues long. Trimming cost V 8 bases and J 2 bases; bases outside gene matches: 8. Per the germline V gene, CDR1 is SQVTM and CDR2 is ANQGSEA. The CDR3: CSIKTGLNTEAFF. DNA of the CDR3: TGCAGCATTAAGACAGGGTTAAACACTGAAGCTTTCTTT. Full variable domain (outside the CDR3, taken from reference TRBV29-1 and TRBJ1-1): SAVISQKPSRDICQRGTSLTIQCQVDSQVTMMFWYRQQPGQSLTLIATANQGSEATYESGFVIDKFPISRPNLTFSTLTVSNMSPEDSSIYLCSIKTGLNTEAFFGQGTRLTVV.

A few counts support this clonotype. The chain has TRBV10-3 and TRBJ1-5; 8 bases match TRBD1. Germline loops: CDR1 ENHRY, CDR2 SYGVKD. The CDR3 is 16 amino acids. Trimming cost V 2 bases and J 0 bases; bases outside gene matches: 3. In DNA form, the CDR3 reads TGTGCCATCAGTGAGCAGGGGGCCAATAGCAATCAGCCCCAGCATTTT. This gives the protein CAISEQGANSNQPQHF.

In this sample, this clonotype turned up a few times. The V gene is TRBV28, the J gene TRBJ2-7; TRBD1 might be the D (6 bases). Trimming stripped 5 bases from V and 7 bases from J, with 18 bases between. CDR1 is MDHEN and CDR2 is SYDVKM in the germline V gene. The CDR3 runs to 14 residues. The CDR3 nucleotides read TGTGCCAGCAGTCCACAGGGTTCCCTTGGGGAGCAGTACTTC. Protein: CASSPQGSLGEQYF.

Ten or more counts support this clonotype. The rearrangement uses TRBV19 and TRBJ1-6; no definite D call. The CDR3 length is 14 residues. Trimming pared 7 bases from V and 9 bases from J, leaving 16 bases between. The V gene's germline CDR1 is LNHDA and CDR2 SQIVND (reference sequence). The CDR3 sequence is CASKSLFGSSPLHF. Here the CDR3 DNA reads TGTGCCAGTAAGAGTCTATTCGGCTCTTCACCCCTCCACTTT. The full variable domain, its missing parts supplied by reference TRBV19 and TRBJ1-6, is DGGITQSPKYLFRKEGQNVTLSCEQNLNHDAMYWYRQDPGQGLRLIYYSQIVNDFQKGDIAEGYSVSREKKESFPLTVTSAQKNPTAFYLCASKSLFGSSPLHFGNGTRLTVT.

The CDR3 nucleotides are TGCGCCAGCAGCTTGGCTAGCGGGGGTTCCCCAGAGACCCAGTACTTC. Encoded protein: CASSLASGGSPETQYF. V gene TRBV5-1 combines with J gene TRBJ2-5; 10 bases agree with TRBD2. Trimming cost V 0 bases and J 4 bases; bases outside gene matches: 6. This CDR3 is built from 16 residues. From germline, CDR1 is SGHRS and CDR2 YFSETQ.